This T cell receptor beta chain was found in a study of shared clonotypes between healthy human individuals. A CD45RA-negative memory subset and a CD45RA+ naive subset were separated from the CD4+ cells. As for this clone: Its antigen remains unidentified.

Generated by immunoSEQ multiplex PCR, the TCRdb table keeps only in-frame clones and is missing some. Among roughly 760,000 clones listed, under 80% were seen once. Study-wide results and caveats: When naive CD4 clonotypes were compared across several donors, approximately 5% were shared.

Sequencing was carried out using memory CD4+ T cells sorted from blood. Subset meaning: CD45RA-negative fraction. The clonotype was recovered from a woman in her twenties or thirties in good health.

Written as DNA, the CDR3 is TGTGCCAGCAGACGATTCGGGGGAGAGGGGCAAGAGACCCAGTACTTC. Translated, it gives CASRRFGGEGQETQYF. The genes are TRBV2 and TRBJ2-5; D perhaps matches TRBD2 (6 bases). V was shortened by 6 bases and J by 2 bases, with 19 bases between the two germline ends. The CDR3 consists of 16 residues. Per germline, CDR1 SNHLY and CDR2 FYNNEI.